Following are 5 T cell receptor beta chains from one sample sequenced in a study of Graves' ophthalmopathy and Graves' hyperthyroidism. Amplification of TCR beta CDR3 regions used RNA transcripts. HTBI primers served in a first-round RT-PCR, which a second-round multiplex PCR followed. In TCRdb, the multiplex PCR reads were re-called with MiXCR into one record per CDR3 protein. Among about 550,000 distinct CDR3 sequences listed, roughly 40% were seen once. Sequencing input: peripheral blood or thyroid tissue (not recorded which). These receptors all come from an adult man with Graves' hyperthyroidism.

This chain joins TRBV25-1 and TRBJ1-1, with a possible D match to TRBD1 (5 bases). Germline V gene data show CDR1 as MGHDK and CDR2 as SYGVNS. Trimming took 4 bases from V and 3 from J, leaving 18 bases between them. This CDR3 has 16 amino acids. CDR3 residues: CASSARGQGTYTEAFF. DNA for the CDR3: TGTGCCAGCAGTGCTAGAGGGCAGGGAACATACACTGAAGCTTTCTTT.

The gene calls are TRBV7-2 and TRBJ2-3; the match to TRBD2 covers 9 bases. This CDR3 region has 15 residues. The germline CDR1 and CDR2 sequences are SGHTA and FQGNSA. Trimming at V came to 5 bases and at J to 0 bases, leaving 3 bases not matched to a gene. This CDR3 reads CASSPSGDSTDTQYF. CDR3 in DNA: TGTGCCAGCAGCCCTAGCGGGGACAGCACAGATACGCAGTATTTT.

The genes are TRBV15 and TRBJ1-4; D uncertain. CDR1 and CDR2 (germline): LNHNV, YYDKDF (reference sequence). This CDR3 comprises 16 residues. V lost 1 base and J 2 bases, leaving 11 bases between the germline ends. CDR3 nucleotide sequence: TGTGCCACCAGCAGAGTGGCGGGAGAGACTAATGAAAAACTGTTTTTT. Residues: CATSRVAGETNEKLFF.

The CDR3 region has the DNA TGTGCCAGCAGCGTAGGATTAAGCGGGAGGCGGCTGGATGGCTACACCTTC. The encoded protein is CASSVGLSGRRLDGYTF. The V call is TRBV9, the J call TRBJ1-2; D gene unclear. Germline CDR1 and CDR2: SGDLS and YYNGEE. Trimming shortened V by 0 bases and J by 6 bases, and 21 bases separated the two germline ends. There are 17 residues in the CDR3.

V gene TRBV5-8 combines with J gene TRBJ2-2; tentative D call: TRBD1 (5 bases). CDR1 and CDR2 (germline): SGHTS, YDEGEE. CDR3 length: 15 amino acids. The V end was cut by 0 bases, the J end by 5 bases, with 11 bases between. In DNA form, the CDR3 reads TGTGCCAGCAGCTTGGAGGGGTGGAAGACCGGGGAGCTGTTTTTT. It yields the protein CASSLEGWKTGELFF.